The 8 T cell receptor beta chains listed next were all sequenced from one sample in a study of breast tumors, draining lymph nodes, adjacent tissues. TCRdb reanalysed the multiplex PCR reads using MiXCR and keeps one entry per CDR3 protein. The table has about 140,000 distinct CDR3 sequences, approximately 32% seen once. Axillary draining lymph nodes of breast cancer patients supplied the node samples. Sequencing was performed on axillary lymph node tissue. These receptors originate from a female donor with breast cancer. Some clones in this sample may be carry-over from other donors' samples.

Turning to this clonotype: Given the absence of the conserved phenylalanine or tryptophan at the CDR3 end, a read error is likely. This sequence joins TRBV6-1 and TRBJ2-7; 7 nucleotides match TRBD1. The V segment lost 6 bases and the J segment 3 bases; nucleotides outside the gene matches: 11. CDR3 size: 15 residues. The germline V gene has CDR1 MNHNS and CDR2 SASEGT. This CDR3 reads CASSALGQAVYEQYL. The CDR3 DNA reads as TGTGCCAGCAGCGCCCTCGGACAGGCGGTCTACGAGCAGTACCTC.

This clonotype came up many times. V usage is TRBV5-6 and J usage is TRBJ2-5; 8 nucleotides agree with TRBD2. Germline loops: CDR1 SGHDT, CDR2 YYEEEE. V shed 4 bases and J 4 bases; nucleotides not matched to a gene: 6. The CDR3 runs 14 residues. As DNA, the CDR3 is TGTGCCAGCAGCCGTAGCGGGGTCAGAGAGACCCAGTACTTC. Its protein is CASSRSGVRETQYF. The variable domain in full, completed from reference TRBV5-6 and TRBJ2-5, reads DAGVTQSPTHLIKTRGQQVTLRCSPKSGHDTVSWYQQALGQGPQFIFQYYEEEERQRGNFPDRFSGHQFPNYSSELNVNALLLGDSALYLCASSRSGVRETQYFGPGTRLLVL.

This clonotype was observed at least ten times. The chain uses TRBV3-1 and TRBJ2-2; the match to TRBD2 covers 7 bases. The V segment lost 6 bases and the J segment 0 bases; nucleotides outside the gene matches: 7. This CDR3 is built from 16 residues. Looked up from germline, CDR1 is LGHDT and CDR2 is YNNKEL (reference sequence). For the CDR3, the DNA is TGTGCCAGCAGGCGTCGACTAGCCGCGAACACCGGGGAGCTGTTTTTT. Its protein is CASRRRLAANTGELFF.

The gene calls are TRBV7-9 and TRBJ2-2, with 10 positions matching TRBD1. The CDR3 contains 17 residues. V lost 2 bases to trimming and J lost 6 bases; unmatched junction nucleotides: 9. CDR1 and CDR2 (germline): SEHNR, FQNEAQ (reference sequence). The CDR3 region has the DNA TGTGCCAGCAGCTTATCCGTGGGACAGGGGTATTCCGGGGAGCTGTTTTTT. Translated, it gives CASSLSVGQGYSGELFF.

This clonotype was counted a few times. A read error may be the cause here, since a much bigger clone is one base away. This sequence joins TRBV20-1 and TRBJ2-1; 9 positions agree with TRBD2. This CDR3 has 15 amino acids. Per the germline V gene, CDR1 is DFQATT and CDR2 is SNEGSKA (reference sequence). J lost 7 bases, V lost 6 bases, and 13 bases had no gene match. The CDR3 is CSAQTGTSLANEQFF. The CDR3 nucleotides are TGCAGTGCACAAACCGGGACTAGCCTGGCAAATGAGCAGTTCTTC.

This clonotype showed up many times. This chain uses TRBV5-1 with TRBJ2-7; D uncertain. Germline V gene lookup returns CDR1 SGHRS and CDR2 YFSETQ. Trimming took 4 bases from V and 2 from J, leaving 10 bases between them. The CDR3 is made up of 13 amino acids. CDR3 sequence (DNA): TGCGCCAGCAGCCAAAACTACCCCTACGAGCAGTACTTC. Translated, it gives CASSQNYPYEQYF.

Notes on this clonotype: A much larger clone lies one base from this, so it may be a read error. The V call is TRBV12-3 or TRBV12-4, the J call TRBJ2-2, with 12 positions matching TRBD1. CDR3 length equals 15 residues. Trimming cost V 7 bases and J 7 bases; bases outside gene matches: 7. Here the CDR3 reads CASTPGQGAIGELFF. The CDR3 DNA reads TGTGCCAGCACCCCGGGACAGGGGGCAATCGGGGAGCTGTTTTTT.

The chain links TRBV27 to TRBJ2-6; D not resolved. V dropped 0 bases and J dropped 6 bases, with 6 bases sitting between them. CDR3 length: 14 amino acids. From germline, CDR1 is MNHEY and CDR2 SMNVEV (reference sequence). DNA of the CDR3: TGTGCCAGCAGTTTATCGTCCGCGGCCAACGTCCTGACTTTC. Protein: CASSLSSAANVLTF.